A selection of T cell receptor beta chains follows, all from one sample in a study of blood T cell repertoires in COVID-19. TCRdb's copy holds only in-frame clones and misses some; the assay was immunoSEQ multiplex PCR. Of roughly 100,000 clones listed, around 81% are singletons. The sequenced sample consisted of peripheral blood. These receptors all come from a man older than 75 with acute or convalescent COVID-19. The CDR3 runs from the conserved cysteine through the conserved F or W. The D gene is left open where the match is weak. Only some rows state a clone size, as once, few, many or a class for expanded clones.

size: NA; D: TRBD1; V: TRBV7-2; J: TRBJ1-1; DNA: TGTGCCAGCAGTTCACAGGGGTTGCACACTGAAGCTTTCTTT; CDR3: CASSSQGLHTEAFF
size: NA; D: NA; V: TRBV7-9; J: TRBJ2-7; DNA: TGTGCCAGCAGCTTTAGCGGACCCTCCTACGAGCAGTACTTC; CDR3: CASSFSGPSYEQYF
size: NA; D: TRBD1; V: TRBV4-3; J: TRBJ1-1; DNA: TGCGCCAGCAGCCAAGTTCATAGGACAGGGAATACTGAAGCTTTCTTT; CDR3: CASSQVHRTGNTEAFF
size: once; D: NA; V: TRBV29-1; J: TRBJ1-1; DNA: TGCAGCGCCGACGGGGACACTGAAGCTTTCTTT; CDR3: CSADGDTEAFF
size: NA; D: TRBD2; V: TRBV5-1; J: TRBJ2-1; DNA: TGCGCCAGCAGCAGGGGACTAGCGGGACCCTACAATGAGCAGTTCTTC; CDR3: CASSRGLAGPYNEQFF
size: NA; D: NA; V: TRBV28; J: TRBJ1-1; DNA: TGTGCCAGCAGACGGAAGGACTTTTTTAAAGCGGGGGCTTTCTTT; CDR3: CASRRKDFFKAGAFF
size: NA; D: NA; V: TRBV11-2; J: TRBJ1-3; DNA: TGTGCCAGCAGCCCACCGACAGCCGTTTCGGCCGCTTCTGGAAACACCATATATTTT; CDR3: CASSPPTAVSAASGNTIYF
size: NA; D: NA; V: TRBV6-1; J: TRBJ1-1; DNA: TGTGCCAGCAGTGATGAGGCAGAGCTAACTTTCTTT; CDR3: CASSDEAELTFF
size: NA; D: NA; V: TRBV7-2; J: TRBJ1-2; DNA: TGTGCCAGCAGCTTAGGGGGCAGGACCTATGGCTACACCTTC; CDR3: CASSLGGRTYGYTF
size: NA; D: NA; V: TRBV3-1/TRBV3-2; J: TRBJ2-3; DNA: TGTGCCAGCAGCCAAGATAGACAGACAGTGTTAAGAGGCACAGATACGCAGTATTTT; CDR3: CASSQDRQTVLRGTDTQYF
size: NA; D: TRBD1; V: TRBV4-3; J: TRBJ1-6; DNA: TGCGCCAGCAGCCAAAGATGGGGGGACAGCTATAATTCACCCCTCCACTTT; CDR3: CASSQRWGDSYNSPLHF
size: few; D: TRBD1; V: TRBV12-3/TRBV12-4; J: TRBJ1-2; DNA: TGTGCCAGCAGACAGGGGGAGGGCTATGGCTACACCTTC; CDR3: CASRQGEGYGYTF
size: NA; D: TRBD1; V: TRBV2; J: TRBJ2-5; DNA: TGTGCCAGCAGTGTCGGGACAGTCTTGGGAGAGACCCAGTACTTC; CDR3: CASSVGTVLGETQYF
size: NA; D: NA; V: TRBV5-1; J: TRBJ2-2; DNA: TGCGCCAGCAGCTTGGAAGGGGCGAACACCGGGGAGCTGTTTTTT; CDR3: CASSLEGANTGELFF
size: NA; D: TRBD1; V: TRBV28; J: TRBJ1-4; DNA: TGTGCCAGCAGTCAACCCTCGACAGGGTCTGAAAAACTGTTTTTT; CDR3: CASSQPSTGSEKLFF
size: NA; D: TRBD1; V: TRBV18; J: TRBJ1-2; DNA: TGTGCCAGCTCTTCATTAGCTACGGGACAGGCGGATCTTGGCTACACCTTC; CDR3: CASSSLATGQADLGYTF
size: NA; D: NA; V: TRBV6-2/TRBV6-3; J: TRBJ2-7; DNA: TGTGCCAGCAGTCCCGGGACTCACCTCTACGAGCAGTACTTC; CDR3: CASSPGTHLYEQYF
size: NA; D: NA; V: TRBV12-3/TRBV12-4; J: TRBJ1-1; DNA: TGTGCCAGCGATAACGCCGAGAGCACTGAAGCTTTCTTT; CDR3: CASDNAESTEAFF
size: NA; D: NA; V: TRBV9; J: TRBJ2-6; DNA: TGTGCCAGCAGCGTACACACCTCTGGGGCCAACGTCCTGACTTTC; CDR3: CASSVHTSGANVLTF
size: NA; D: NA; V: TRBV28; J: TRBJ1-4; DNA: TGTGCCAGCAGTTCCCTGGAGGGGAATGAAAAACTGTTTTTT; CDR3: CASSSLEGNEKLFF
size: NA; D: TRBD1; V: TRBV6-5; J: TRBJ2-7; DNA: TGTGCCAGCAGTTACTCGACAGGGAGCTCCTACGAGCAGTACTTC; CDR3: CASSYSTGSSYEQYF
size: once; D: NA; V: TRBV20-1; J: TRBJ1-1; DNA: TGCAGTGCTAGTAAGCCGGGATTGAACACTGAAGCTTTCTTT; CDR3: CSASKPGLNTEAFF
size: NA; D: TRBD1; V: TRBV5-4; J: TRBJ2-5; DNA: TGTGCCAGCAGCGAACGGACAGGGGGGGAGACCCAGTACTTC; CDR3: CASSERTGGETQYF
size: NA; D: NA; V: TRBV4-2; J: TRBJ2-3; DNA: TGTGCCAGCAGCCAAGAAGGGGGAAAGACAGATACGCAGTATTTT; CDR3: CASSQEGGKTDTQYF
size: once; D: TRBD2; V: TRBV19; J: TRBJ2-3; DNA: TGTGCCAGTAGTATAGGGGCGGGAGGTGAGGCAGATACGCAGTATTTT; CDR3: CASSIGAGGEADTQYF
size: NA; D: NA; V: TRBV29-1; J: TRBJ2-1; DNA: TGCAGCGCCTTTAACAATGAGCAGTTCTTC; CDR3: CSAFNNEQFF
size: NA; D: NA; V: TRBV12-3/TRBV12-4; J: TRBJ2-7; DNA: TGTGCCAGCAGTTATCAGGGGTCCTACGAGCAGTACTTC; CDR3: CASSYQGSYEQYF
size: NA; D: TRBD1; V: TRBV6-2/TRBV6-3; J: TRBJ2-4; DNA: TGTGCCAGCAGTTACTCGACAGGGAAAAACATTCAGTACTTC; CDR3: CASSYSTGKNIQYF
size: NA; D: NA; V: TRBV5-1; J: TRBJ2-5; DNA: TGCGCCAGCAGCTTCGAGGGCAGGGGAGAGACCCAGTACTTC; CDR3: CASSFEGRGETQYF
size: NA; D: NA; V: TRBV7-9; J: TRBJ2-7; DNA: TGTGCCAGCAGCTTAGAGAGCTACGAGCAGTACTTC; CDR3: CASSLESYEQYF
size: NA; D: NA; V: TRBV7-9; J: TRBJ1-1; DNA: TGTGCCAGCAGCTTAGGTTCAGGGGCCCCGAGCACTGAAGCTTTCTTT; CDR3: CASSLGSGAPSTEAFF
size: NA; D: NA; V: TRBV11-3; J: TRBJ1-1; DNA: TGTGCCAGCAGCTTAGGAAGGGAGGAGGACACTGAAGCTTTCTTT; CDR3: CASSLGREEDTEAFF
size: NA; D: NA; V: TRBV4-3; J: TRBJ1-2; DNA: TGCGCCAGCAGCCAACTCACAGGGTCTGGCTACACCTTC; CDR3: CASSQLTGSGYTF
size: NA; D: NA; V: TRBV30; J: TRBJ1-2; DNA: TGTGCCTGGAGTCGAGGGGGGGGATCCTATGGCTACACCTTC; CDR3: CAWSRGGGSYGYTF
size: NA; D: NA; V: TRBV2; J: TRBJ2-7; DNA: TGTGCCAGCGGGCGCCCCCAGAGGAGCCGGTCGGGAGAGCAGTACTTC; CDR3: CASGRPQRSRSGEQYF
size: NA; D: TRBD1; V: TRBV3-1/TRBV3-2; J: TRBJ2-3; DNA: TGTGCCAGCAGCCAAGAGACAGGGGAGGATACGCAGTATTTT; CDR3: CASSQETGEDTQYF
size: NA; D: TRBD2; V: TRBV6-5; J: TRBJ2-1; DNA: TGTGCCACCCTACTAGCGTTCTCCTACAATGAGCAGTTCTTC; CDR3: CATLLAFSYNEQFF
size: NA; D: NA; V: TRBV7-9; J: TRBJ1-2; DNA: TGTGCCAGCAGCTTTGAGGGGACACTGGCTTCACTCTCGCTCTATGGCTACACCTTC; CDR3: CASSFEGTLASLSLYGYTF
size: NA; D: NA; V: TRBV7-6; J: TRBJ1-6; DNA: TGTGCCAGCAGCTTAAATGCGGGGACTAATTCACCCCTCCACTTT; CDR3: CASSLNAGTNSPLHF
size: many; D: TRBD1; V: TRBV28; J: TRBJ2-7; DNA: TGTGCCAGCAGTTTATTTGATCTGGGACAGGGGCCGGGGGAGCAGTACTTC; CDR3: CASSLFDLGQGPGEQYF
size: once; D: TRBD1; V: TRBV18; J: TRBJ1-2; DNA: TGTGCCAGCTCATCCTTTTCCGGGACAGGGGCTTTTGGCTACACCTTC; CDR3: CASSSFSGTGAFGYTF
size: NA; D: NA; V: TRBV5-1; J: TRBJ2-5; DNA: TGCGCCAGCAGCTGGTTAAGCGGGTCAGAGACCCAGTACTTC; CDR3: CASSWLSGSETQYF
size: few; D: NA; V: TRBV28; J: TRBJ1-2; DNA: TGTGCCAGCAGTTTTGGGGGGGGGCGAAGAGGATATGGCTACACCTTC; CDR3: CASSFGGGRRGYGYTF
size: NA; D: TRBD1; V: TRBV6-5; J: TRBJ2-7; DNA: TGTGCCAGCAGATATACCGGGACAGGGGTCTACGAGCAGTACTTC; CDR3: CASRYTGTGVYEQYF
size: NA; D: TRBD2; V: TRBV29-1; J: TRBJ2-2; DNA: TGCAGCGTTCTGACTAGCCTAAACACCGGGGAGCTGTTTTTT; CDR3: CSVLTSLNTGELFF
size: NA; D: TRBD2; V: TRBV6-2/TRBV6-3; J: TRBJ2-1; DNA: TGTGCCAGCAGTTACTCCCAGCGGCGGGAGAGTTTGGCGGGAGGGCCCCATGAGCAGTTCTTC; CDR3: CASSYSQRRESLAGGPHEQFF
size: NA; D: TRBD1; V: TRBV6-5; J: TRBJ2-6; DNA: TGTGCCAGCACAGACAGGGCCGCGGCCAACGTCCTGACTTTC; CDR3: CASTDRAAANVLTF
size: NA; D: TRBD1; V: TRBV29-1; J: TRBJ2-7; DNA: TGCAGCGTACGGACAGGGAACGAGCAGTACTTC; CDR3: CSVRTGNEQYF
size: NA; D: NA; V: TRBV6-6; J: TRBJ2-2; DNA: TGTGCCAGCGTACTCGGACTTCCTAACACCGGGGAGCTGTTTTTT; CDR3: CASVLGLPNTGELFF
size: once; D: NA; V: TRBV9; J: TRBJ1-5; DNA: TGTGCCAGCAGCGTAGAGCCCGTGTCCTCGGGGCAGCCCCAGCATTTT; CDR3: CASSVEPVSSGQPQHF
size: NA; D: TRBD1; V: TRBV11-2; J: TRBJ2-7; DNA: TGTGCCAGCAGCTTAAACAGGGGGCAACACGAGCAGTACTTC; CDR3: CASSLNRGQHEQYF
size: NA; D: NA; V: TRBV7-2; J: TRBJ2-7; DNA: TGTGCCAGCAGCCAAACAGGAAACGAGCAGTACTTC; CDR3: CASSQTGNEQYF
size: NA; D: TRBD1; V: TRBV7-8; J: TRBJ1-3; DNA: TGTGCCAGCAGCTTAGCGCCGGGACAGATAACCGACTCTGGAAACACCATATATTTT; CDR3: CASSLAPGQITDSGNTIYF
size: once; D: NA; V: TRBV20-1; J: TRBJ2-1; DNA: TGCAGTGCTAGTGGGCTACGGGAATATTACAATGAGCAGTTCTTC; CDR3: CSASGLREYYNEQFF